A selection of T cell receptor beta chains follows, all from one sample in a study of shared clonotypes between healthy human individuals. Only in-frame clones appear in the TCRdb table, and some are missing; sequencing was by immunoSEQ multiplex PCR. The sample lists roughly 2.1 million clones, about 92% seen once, with around 1.7% in the top ten. The sequenced sample consisted of naive CD8+ T cells from PBMCs. These receptors all stem from a man between 18 and 35 years old in good health. Some clones in this sample may be carry-over from other donors' samples. Both conserved end residues are part of each CDR3. The D gene is left open where the match is weak. Only some rows state a clone size, as once, few, many or a class for expanded clones.

d_gene: TRBD2; len: 19; j_gene: TRBJ2-2; v_gene: TRBV9; abundance: .; CDR3nt: TGTGCCAGCAGCGCGGGACTAGCGGGAGGGCGAGCGAACACCGGGGAGCTGTTTTTT; CDR3aa: CASSAGLAGGRANTGELFF
d_gene: .; len: 13; j_gene: TRBJ1-1; v_gene: TRBV4-1; abundance: once; CDR3nt: TGCGCCAGCAGCCAAGAGGGGGTTGCCGAAGCTTTCTTT; CDR3aa: CASSQEGVAEAFF
d_gene: TRBD2; len: 16; j_gene: TRBJ2-1; v_gene: TRBV7-9; abundance: once; CDR3nt: TGTGCCAGCAGCCCACACGGACTAGCGGTTAACAATGAGCAGTTCTTC; CDR3aa: CASSPHGLAVNNEQFF
d_gene: .; len: 14; j_gene: TRBJ1-2; v_gene: TRBV10-1; abundance: .; CDR3nt: TGCGCCAGCAGTGAGTTCGGGACGGCTTATGGCTACACCTTC; CDR3aa: CASSEFGTAYGYTF
d_gene: .; len: 15; j_gene: TRBJ1-2; v_gene: TRBV30; abundance: .; CDR3nt: TGTGCCTGGAGTGGGGACGGCCTGTACGGGGCTGGCTACACCTTC; CDR3aa: CAWSGDGLYGAGYTF
d_gene: TRBD2; len: 15; j_gene: TRBJ2-7; v_gene: TRBV5-1; abundance: .; CDR3nt: TGCGCCAGCAGCTTGGGAAGCGGGGCGCCCTACGAGCAGTACTTC; CDR3aa: CASSLGSGAPYEQYF
d_gene: .; len: 15; j_gene: TRBJ2-1; v_gene: TRBV7-9; abundance: .; CDR3nt: TGTGCCAGCAGCTTAGAGTACGGCTTTTACAATGAGCAGTTCTTC; CDR3aa: CASSLEYGFYNEQFF
d_gene: TRBD2; len: 18; j_gene: TRBJ2-1; v_gene: TRBV11-2; abundance: .; CDR3nt: TGTGCCAGCAGCTCAGGACTAGCGGGAGTGGGGTCCTACAATGAGCAGTTCTTC; CDR3aa: CASSSGLAGVGSYNEQFF
d_gene: TRBD1; len: 14; j_gene: TRBJ2-7; v_gene: TRBV6-5; abundance: .; CDR3nt: TGTGCCAGCAGTCACAGGGGTGTGGGCTACGAGCAGTACTTC; CDR3aa: CASSHRGVGYEQYF
d_gene: TRBD2; len: 15; j_gene: TRBJ2-7; v_gene: TRBV19; abundance: .; CDR3nt: TGTGCCAGTAGTATTAGCGCGGGAGACTCCTACGAGCAGTACTTC; CDR3aa: CASSISAGDSYEQYF
d_gene: TRBD2; len: 15; j_gene: TRBJ2-7; v_gene: TRBV5-8; abundance: .; CDR3nt: TGTGCCAGCAGGGATGGACTAGCGGTAACCTACGAGCAGTACTTC; CDR3aa: CASRDGLAVTYEQYF